Listed below are T cell receptor beta chains from one sample, sequenced in a study of T cells in Graves' hyperthyroidism and ophthalmopathy. A single record per CDR3 protein comes from TCRdb applying MiXCR to the multiplex PCR reads. The top ten clones hold around 9.3% of a sample with around 800,000 distinct CDR3 sequences, around 38% of them seen once. The sample taken for sequencing was blood. These receptors all stem from a man in his late teens or twenties with Graves' hyperthyroidism. CDR3s include the opening cysteine and the closing phenylalanine or tryptophan. D genes are given only for firm matches. Clone sizes are given selectively: once, few, many, or a class where the clone is expanded.

v_gene	j_gene	abundance	d_gene	CDR3nt	CDR3aa
TRBV7-9	TRBJ2-5	few	.	TGTGCCAGCAGCGTACCCAGGGACACGCGAGAGACCCAGTACTTC	CASSVPRDTRETQYF
TRBV7-2	TRBJ1-6	many	TRBD1	TGTGCCAGCAGCTCGCCGGGACAGGGGACGTCACCCCTCCACTTT	CASSSPGQGTSPLHF
TRBV5-1	TRBJ2-5	.	.	TGCGCCCCTTGGTTGGGGACGGTCCTGGAGCAAGAGACCCAGTACTTC	CAPWLGTVLEQETQYF
TRBV2	TRBJ1-2	.	TRBD1	TGTGCCAGCAGTGCTAGGGGGCCCTTAGGCGGCTACACCTTC	CASSARGPLGGYTF
TRBV5-1	TRBJ1-1	.	.	TGCGCCAGCGTTGTTGCTGGACAGATGAACACTGAAGCTTTCTTT	CASVVAGQMNTEAFF
TRBV12-3/TRBV12-4	TRBJ1-6	few	TRBD1	TGTGCCAGCAGTAGGACAGGGAGGAATTCACCCCTCCACTTT	CASSRTGRNSPLHF
TRBV5-1	TRBJ2-5	.	.	TGCGCCAGCAGCTTGGCGCCGGGAGTGGAGACCCAGTACTTC	CASSLAPGVETQYF
TRBV2	TRBJ2-5	many	.	TGTGCCAGCAGTGAAGAAAGGGGGCAAGAGACCCAGTACTTC	CASSEERGQETQYF
TRBV27	TRBJ2-5	few	.	TGTGCCAGCAGTTTATCCCCAACAAAATTAGAGACCCAGTACTTC	CASSLSPTKLETQYF
TRBV25-1	TRBJ2-1	.	TRBD2	TGTGCCAGCAGTGAATCGGGACTAGCGGGCTACAATGAGCAGTTCTTC	CASSESGLAGYNEQFF
TRBV9	TRBJ1-1	many	TRBD1	TGTGCCAGCAGCGTAGGGACAGGGGGCGCGGTTGAAGCTTTCTTT	CASSVGTGGAVEAFF
TRBV7-2	TRBJ1-1	.	.	TGTGCCAGCAGTGAGGGGGGGGGCCCTGAAGCTTTCTTT	CASSEGGGPEAFF
TRBV10-3	TRBJ2-5	many	.	TGTGCCATCGGTGGGAGGCAGGCCGGAGAGACCCAGTACTTC	CAIGGRQAGETQYF
TRBV6-5	TRBJ1-1	.	.	TGTGCCACCGAAATCTTGTCCCGAGGGGGGGGGCCTGAAGCTTTCTTT	CATEILSRGGGPEAFF
TRBV27	TRBJ2-7	.	.	TGTGCCAGCGGTAGATTCGAGCAGTACTTC	CASGRFEQYF
TRBV9	TRBJ1-1	.	.	TGTGCCAGCAGCCCCCTCGGGGGTCCCGAAGCTTTCTTT	CASSPLGGPEAFF
TRBV5-8	TRBJ2-5	.	.	TGTGCCAGCAGCTTTGGGTTCTTTGAAGAGACCCAGTACTTC	CASSFGFFEETQYF
TRBV29-1	TRBJ1-1	few	TRBD1	TGCAGCGTTGCCTTAGGGGGACAGATGAACACTAAAGCTTTCTTT	CSVALGGQMNTKAFF
TRBV12-3/TRBV12-4	TRBJ2-7	once	TRBD1	TGTGCCAGCAGCTTGACAGGGGACGTCTCCTACGAGCAGTACTTC	CASSLTGDVSYEQYF
TRBV10-3	TRBJ2-5	.	TRBD1	TGTGCCACCCGGGACAGAGGTGCCGAGACCCAGTACTTC	CATRDRGAETQYF
TRBV7-7	TRBJ1-2	many	TRBD1	TGTGCTAGCAGCTGGGGACAGGAAGGCTACACCTTC	CASSWGQEGYTF
TRBV7-8	TRBJ1-3	.	.	TGTGCCAGCAGCTTTGCCGTAAACTCTGGAAACACCATATATTTT	CASSFAVNSGNTIYF
TRBV29-1	TRBJ2-6	many	.	TGCAGCGTTGTGACTTCTGGGGCCAACGTCCTGACTTTC	CSVVTSGANVLTF
TRBV19	TRBJ1-1	many	.	TGTGCCAGTAGTATAGGAGGCGTTGAAGCTTTCTTT	CASSIGGVEAFF